This T cell receptor beta chain is from a study of T cells in Graves' hyperthyroidism and ophthalmopathy. About the research overall: At the time of initial diagnosis and before any treatment, peripheral blood was collected.

Under 3 months was the duration of disease in ophthalmopathy patients, who also had a Clinical Activity Score of at least 3 and a NOSPECS grade of at least 4. Clinical symptoms, serum thyroxine and TRAb, thyroid ultrasound and orbital computed tomography were used for the diagnoses. TCR beta CDR3 region amplification was performed from RNA transcripts. An initial round of RT-PCR targeting the TCR CDR3 relied on the HTBI primer set. TCRdb reanalysed the multiplex PCR reads using MiXCR and keeps one entry per CDR3 protein. The table shows about 640,000 distinct CDR3 sequences, with less than 25% occurring only once. This clonotype has ten or more counts. Its antigen is still unknown. Germline V CDR1 and CDR2: DFQATT, SNEGSKA (reference sequence). CDR3 size: 14 residues. Unmatched junction bases numbered 8, after V lost 6 bases and J lost 3 bases. Study-level points and caveats: Progression to ophthalmopathy was predicted a median of roughly 6.8 months early.

The receptor's source is a man aged 25-45 years with Graves' ophthalmopathy. Sequencing was done on a sample of blood. The genes are TRBV20-1 and TRBJ2-7; 10 nucleotides match TRBD2. For the CDR3, the DNA is TGCAGTGCCGATGGGCTAGCGGGAGACTACGAGCAGTACTTC. Amino acids: CSADGLAGDYEQYF.